One sample yielded the 13 T cell receptor beta chains listed below, sequenced in a study of low-dose radiotherapy and immunotherapy resistance in tumors. With TRAV- and TRBV-specific primers, first-strand cDNA was made, covering the alpha and beta chains. Amplification, which lasted around 21 PCR cycles, used a constant-region primer and V-primer adapter to amplify TCRs. One entry per CDR3 protein, called by TCRdb with MiXCR from the reads. The repertoire has some 60,000 distinct CDR3 sequences, about 30% of them found once; the top ten carry roughly 6.5%. The time point denotes: before trial treatment. This material consisted of PBMCs, taken before treatment. The receptor set was obtained from a male donor with rectosigmoid adenocarcinoma.

The table lists this clonotype with many counts. V usage is TRBV21-1 and J usage is TRBJ1-3. TRBV21-1 is noted as a pseudogene. The length of the CDR3 is 11 residues. Written as DNA, the CDR3 is TGTAACGATGGGTCAGGAAACACCATATATTTT. Protein: CNDGSGNTIYF.

This clonotype was detected ten times or more. The chain couples TRBV24-1 to TRBJ2-3; D unresolved. Trimming cost V 2 bases and J 1 base, with 6 bases left between them. Germline V gene sequence: CDR1 KGHDR, CDR2 SFDVKD. The CDR3 consists of 14 residues. Written as DNA, the CDR3 is TGTGCCACCAGTGATTATTATCGCACAGATACGCAGTATTTT. Its translation: CATSDYYRTDTQYF.

The chain combines TRBV6-6 with TRBJ2-2; D ambiguous. Deletions cut 8 bases from V and 3 bases from J, with 13 bases between. The CDR3 covers 14 residues. Germline values: CDR1 MNHNY, CDR2 SVGAGI (reference sequence). CDR3 bases: TGTGCCAGCCTCCGCCTGGCGCACACCGGGGAGCTGTTTTTT. It specifies CASLRLAHTGELFF.

This clonotype was seen a handful of times. The chain carries TRBV23-1 and TRBJ1-1; D unresolved. TRBV23-1 is an ORF, and what it does is uncertain. V was shortened by 3 bases and J by 4 bases, with 0 bases between the two germline ends. CDR3 length equals 10 residues. The CDR3 reads CASSHTEAFF. The CDR3 DNA reads TGCGCCAGCAGTCACACTGAAGCTTTCTTT.

The table lists this clonotype with a few counts. This likely came from a read error, as a far larger clone is one base away. The rearrangement links TRBV28 to TRBJ2-7; perhaps TRBD1 as D (6 bases). This CDR3 is 16 amino acids long. Germline loops: CDR1 MDHEN, CDR2 SYDVKM. V was shortened by 7 bases and J by 7 bases, with 26 bases between the two germline ends. This chain's CDR3 is CASTLPTGHGYNEQYF. In nucleotides, the CDR3 is TGTGCCAGCACCCTCCCTACAGGGCACGGATACAATGAGCAGTACTTC.

This clonotype has at least ten counts. The rearrangement links TRBV20-1 to TRBJ1-5; 9 nucleotides align to TRBD1. The germline gives CDR1 DFQATT, CDR2 SNEGSKA (reference sequence). This CDR3 region has 14 residues. The V and J ends lost 3 bases and 7 bases, in that order; junction bases with no gene match: 7. The CDR3 is CSARGIQGAQPQHF. The CDR3 nucleotides read TGCAGTGCTAGGGGAATACAGGGGGCACAGCCCCAGCATTTT.

As to this clonotype: At one end, the junction sequence differs from germline, possibly due to a read error. The gene calls are TRBV6-2 or TRBV6-3 and TRBJ1-1, with D hard to call. Germline CDR1 reads MNHEY; CDR2 reads SVGEGT. The CDR3 has 14 residues. The CDR3 bases are TGTGCCAGCAGAGCGGAGAGCAGGTCCACTGAAGCCTTCTTT. Protein sequence: CASRAESRSTEAFF.

The chain links TRBV20-1 to TRBJ2-5, with no clear D. This CDR3 has 11 residues. The germline V gene encodes CDR1 DFQATT and CDR2 SNEGSKA (reference sequence). V lost 3 bases, J lost 7 bases, and 9 bases lay in between. The CDR3 is CSASPTTTQYF. The CDR3, as DNA: TGCAGTGCTAGTCCCACAACGACCCAGTACTTC.

The genes are TRBV7-2 and TRBJ1-1; D is possibly TRBD1 (5 bases). Germline loops: CDR1 SGHTA, CDR2 FQGNSA. V lost 3 bases, J lost 8 bases, and 13 bases lay in between. The CDR3 extends over 13 amino acids. CDR3 bases: TGTGCCAGCAGCTTTCGGTGGGGCGGAGAAGCTTTCTTT. Amino acid sequence: CASSFRWGGEAFF.

This clonotype came up a few times. V usage is TRBV7-6 and J usage is TRBJ1-1; 9 bases line up with TRBD1. This CDR3 is built from 20 residues. Trimming at V came to 0 bases and at J to 4 bases, leaving 18 bases not matched to a gene. CDR1 is SGHVS, CDR2 FNYEAQ, per germline. The CDR3 DNA follows: TGTGCCAGCAGCTTAGCGTCGTCCGGGACAGGGTGGGGCTGGGGCACTGAAGCTTTCTTT. It is translated as CASSLASSGTGWGWGTEAFF.

This clonotype was found many times. Written as DNA, the CDR3 is TGTGCCAGCAGGGATCTGGGCAGGCTGAACACTGAAGCTTTCTTT. Translation: CASRDLGRLNTEAFF. This chain links TRBV6-6 with TRBJ1-1, with D hard to call. V was trimmed by 6 bases and J by 0 bases, leaving 14 bases between them. The CDR3 has 15 residues. Germline lookup yields CDR1 MNHNY and CDR2 SVGAGI (reference sequence).

This clonotype was found many times. The V call is TRBV9, the J call TRBJ2-1, with 14 bases matching TRBD2. The CDR3 is 16 amino acids. Germline trimming cut 3 bases from V and 3 bases from J; bases unmatched to any gene: 2. Germline values: CDR1 SGDLS, CDR2 YYNGEE. CDR3 residues: CASSAGTSGGYNEQFF. The CDR3, as DNA: TGTGCCAGCAGCGCGGGGACTAGCGGGGGCTACAATGAGCAGTTCTTC.

In its sample, this clonotype was seen a few times. CDR3 region: CASTNGGHEQYF. The CDR3 coding sequence is TGTGCCAGCACCAATGGAGGGCACGAGCAGTACTTC. The chain recombines TRBV6-5 with TRBJ2-7; D possibly corresponds to TRBD2 (6 bases). From germline, CDR1 is MNHEY and CDR2 SVGAGI. The germline V and J ends were trimmed by 7 bases and 5 bases, with 12 bases remaining between them. This CDR3 has 12 amino acids.